These T cell receptor beta chains were read from a single sample in a study of blood T cells in healthy people across ages. TCRdb redid the calling of the 5' RACE reads with MiXCR, one entry per CDR3 protein. Among about 1 million distinct CDR3 sequences listed, more than 40% were seen once. Sample: blood. All receptors derive from a woman between 55 and 75 years old in good health. Each CDR3 is given with its conserved first and last residue. D genes are given only for firm matches. Size tells how often a clone was seen (once, few, many) or the class of an expanded clone, and some rows leave it out.

D | J | V | size | CDR3 | DNA
- | TRBJ2-1 | TRBV9 | once | CASSVGDGASYNEQFF | TGTGCCAGCAGCGTAGGTGACGGGGCGAGCTACAATGAGCAGTTCTTC
TRBD2 | TRBJ2-7 | TRBV12-3/TRBV12-4 | - | CASSFPAGGVYEQYF | TGTGCCAGCAGTTTCCCGGCGGGGGGAGTCTACGAGCAGTACTTC
TRBD2 | TRBJ2-1 | TRBV20-1 | - | CSAGPEMAGVRSNEQFF | TGCAGTGCTGGTCCGGAGATGGCGGGAGTAAGGTCCAATGAGCAGTTCTTC
TRBD2 | TRBJ2-2 | TRBV16 | - | CASSQQGGHTGELFF | TGTGCCAGCAGCCAACAGGGAGGGCACACCGGGGAGCTGTTTTTT
- | TRBJ2-6 | TRBV19 | few | CASSLQGLVGANVLTF | TGTGCCAGTAGTCTGCAGGGACTTGTTGGGGCCAACGTCCTGACTTTC
- | TRBJ2-5 | TRBV29-1 | - | CSVVWGPQETQYF | TGCAGCGTTGTATGGGGGCCCCAAGAGACCCAGTACTTC
- | TRBJ1-5 | TRBV13 | few | CASSPGRDNQPQHF | TGTGCCAGCAGCCCGGGACGGGACAATCAGCCCCAGCATTTT
TRBD1 | TRBJ1-5 | TRBV4-1 | - | CASSQDGRGGGGQPQHF | TGCGCCAGCAGCCAAGATGGACGGGGAGGGGGCGGACAGCCCCAGCATTTT
- | TRBJ2-7 | TRBV10-3 | few | CAISESSGLVDEQYF | TGTGCCATCAGTGAGTCCTCGGGCCTAGTGGACGAGCAGTACTTC
TRBD1 | TRBJ1-1 | TRBV29-1 | few | CSVGTGAATEAFF | TGCAGCGTTGGGACAGGTGCGGCCACTGAAGCTTTCTTT
- | TRBJ2-7 | TRBV20-1 | - | CSAREPPAVALPYEQYF | TGCAGTGCTAGAGAACCCCCCGCAGTAGCTTTACCTTACGAGCAGTACTTC
- | TRBJ2-3 | TRBV15 | - | CATSGPRAVSFSDTQYF | TGTGCCACCAGCGGGCCCCGTGCAGTATCTTTTTCAGATACGCAGTATTTT
- | TRBJ2-3 | TRBV9 | - | CASSTAGSPDTQYF | TGTGCCAGCAGCACGGCCGGGAGCCCAGATACGCAGTATTTT
TRBD1 | TRBJ1-5 | TRBV7-3 | few | CASSTKRRDRDHSNQPQHF | TGTGCCAGCAGCACCAAAAGGCGGGACAGGGATCATAGCAATCAGCCCCAGCATTTT
- | TRBJ2-7 | TRBV27 | - | CASSSFSSYEQYF | TGTGCCAGCAGTTCATTCAGCTCCTACGAGCAGTACTTC
- | TRBJ1-1 | TRBV20-1 | - | CSACPGQATEAFF | TGCAGTGCTTGCCCTGGGCAGGCCACTGAAGCTTTCTTT
- | TRBJ2-4 | TRBV3-1 | few | CASSQDRGNIQYF | TGTGCCAGCAGCCAAGATAGAGGGAACATTCAGTACTTC
TRBD2 | TRBJ2-1 | TRBV4-2 | - | CASSQIGLAVEQFF | TGTGCCAGCAGCCAAATCGGGCTAGCGGTCGAGCAGTTCTTC
- | TRBJ1-5 | TRBV5-1 | - | CASSLEAGLQPQHF | TGCGCCAGCAGCTTGGAGGCAGGATTACAGCCCCAGCATTTT
- | TRBJ1-2 | TRBV6-1 | - | CASSRSWGSDYGYTF | TGTGCCAGCAGCCGAAGTTGGGGGTCCGACTATGGCTACACCTTC
- | TRBJ2-2 | TRBV20-1 | - | CSASHGSLANTGELFF | TGCAGTGCTAGCCACGGATCCCTCGCGAACACCGGGGAGCTGTTTTTT
- | TRBJ2-5 | TRBV5-6 | - | CASSLDPGTGETQYF | TGTGCCAGCAGCTTGGATCCAGGGACGGGTGAGACCCAGTACTTC
- | TRBJ1-6 | TRBV12-3/TRBV12-4 | - | CASRIGDSPLHF | TGTGCCAGCAGGATAGGGGATTCACCCCTCCACTTT
- | TRBJ2-1 | TRBV29-1 | - | CSVVRGVNEQFF | TGCAGCGTTGTCCGTGGGGTCAATGAGCAGTTCTTC
- | TRBJ2-6 | TRBV6-6 | - | CASSQDRVSGANVLTF | TGTGCCAGCAGCCAGGACAGAGTCTCTGGGGCCAACGTCCTGACTTTC
TRBD1 | TRBJ2-3 | TRBV6-2/TRBV6-3 | - | CASIKTGLHTQYF | TGTGCCAGCATTAAGACAGGGCTCCATACGCAGTATTTT
- | TRBJ2-3 | TRBV12-3/TRBV12-4 | few | CASSRSGDGTDTQYF | TGTGCCAGCAGTCGTTCGGGAGACGGCACAGATACGCAGTATTTT
- | TRBJ2-5 | TRBV6-1 | few | CASSERWGKQETQYF | TGTGCCAGCAGTGAAAGGTGGGGAAAGCAAGAGACCCAGTACTTC
- | TRBJ2-7 | TRBV10-3 | - | CTISESEGPYGEQYF | TGTACCATCAGTGAGTCGGAGGGCCCCTATGGCGAGCAGTACTTC
TRBD1 | TRBJ1-2 | TRBV29-1 | - | CSAGQAGIARGGYTF | TGCAGCGCAGGACAGGCCGGGATTGCTAGGGGAGGCTACACCTTC
- | TRBJ2-7 | TRBV18 | - | CASSPREIGYEQYF | TGTGCCAGCTCACCAAGGGAGATAGGCTACGAGCAGTACTTC
- | TRBJ2-5 | TRBV29-1 | - | CSVVDSFQETQYF | TGCAGCGTTGTGGACAGTTTCCAAGAGACCCAGTACTTC
TRBD1 | TRBJ2-7 | TRBV2 | - | CASSGSRGQGNEQYF | TGTGCCAGCAGTGGTTCTAGGGGACAGGGGAACGAGCAGTACTTC
- | TRBJ2-7 | TRBV21-1 | - | CASSKAITSGSREQYF | TGTGCCAGCAGCAAAGCGATAACTAGCGGGAGTCGGGAGCAGTACTTC
- | TRBJ2-1 | TRBV20-1 | few | CSAKYRQNEQFF | TGCAGTGCCAAGTACAGGCAAAATGAGCAGTTCTTC
TRBD2 | TRBJ2-3 | TRBV6-5 | - | CASIPGLATDTQYF | TGTGCCAGCATCCCTGGACTAGCGACAGATACGCAGTATTTT
TRBD1 | TRBJ1-5 | TRBV2 | - | CASSDNGQGEPQHF | TGTGCCAGCAGTGATAACGGACAGGGTGAGCCCCAGCATTTT
TRBD2 | TRBJ2-1 | TRBV28 | - | CASIPGTSSYNEQFF | TGTGCCAGCATCCCCGGGACTAGCAGTTACAATGAGCAGTTCTTC
TRBD1 | TRBJ2-5 | TRBV12-3/TRBV12-4 | few | CASSPITGGQETQYF | TGTGCCAGCAGTCCCATTACAGGGGGCCAAGAGACCCAGTACTTC
- | TRBJ2-7 | TRBV11-2 | - | CASSFRSAGNYEQYF | TGTGCCAGCAGCTTTCGGTCTGCAGGAAACTACGAGCAGTACTTC
- | TRBJ2-3 | TRBV24-1 | few | CATSDFSVTGTDTQYF | TGTGCCACCAGTGATTTTTCCGTAACAGGGACAGATACGCAGTATTTT
- | TRBJ1-5 | TRBV7-9 | few | CASSLAGGRNQPQHF | TGTGCCAGCAGCTTAGCGGGGGGGCGAAATCAGCCCCAGCATTTT
- | TRBJ2-6 | TRBV28 | - | CASSLGGELNVLTF | TGTGCCAGCAGTTTAGGAGGGGAACTAAACGTCCTGACTTTC
- | TRBJ2-3 | TRBV7-8 | many | CASSFLQGQDTQYF | TGTGCCAGCAGCTTCCTCCAGGGGCAAGATACGCAGTATTTT
- | TRBJ2-5 | TRBV10-3 | - | CAISVGGHGETQYF | TGTGCCATCAGTGTAGGCGGGCACGGGGAGACCCAGTACTTC
- | TRBJ2-7 | TRBV7-8 | - | CASSLGDSVYEQYF | TGTGCCAGCAGCTTGGGGGACTCCGTCTACGAGCAGTACTTC
TRBD2 | TRBJ2-1 | TRBV12-3/TRBV12-4 | - | CASNRLAGSGDEQFF | TGTGCCAGCAATAGACTAGCGGGATCCGGCGATGAGCAGTTCTTC
- | TRBJ2-7 | TRBV28 | few | CASNGSPISYEQYF | TGTGCCAGCAATGGGAGTCCCATCTCCTACGAGCAGTACTTC
- | TRBJ2-7 | TRBV20-1 | many | CSARTTLAPYEQYF | TGCAGTGCTAGAACTACACTAGCACCCTACGAGCAGTACTTC
- | TRBJ2-5 | TRBV2 | - | CASSRLGFPRGQYF | TGTGCCAGCAGTCGCTTGGGTTTTCCACGCGGCCAGTACTTC